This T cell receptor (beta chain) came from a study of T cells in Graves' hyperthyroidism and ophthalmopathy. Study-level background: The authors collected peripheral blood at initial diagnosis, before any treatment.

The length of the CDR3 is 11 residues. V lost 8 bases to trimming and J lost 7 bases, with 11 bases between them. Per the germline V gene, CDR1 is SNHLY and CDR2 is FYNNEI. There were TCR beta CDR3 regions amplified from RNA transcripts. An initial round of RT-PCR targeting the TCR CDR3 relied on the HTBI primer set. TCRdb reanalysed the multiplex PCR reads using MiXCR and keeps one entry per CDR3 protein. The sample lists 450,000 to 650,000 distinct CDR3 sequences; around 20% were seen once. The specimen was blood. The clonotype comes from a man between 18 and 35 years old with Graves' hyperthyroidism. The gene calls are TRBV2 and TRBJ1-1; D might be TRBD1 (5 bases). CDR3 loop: CASRDGREAFF. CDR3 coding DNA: TGTGCCAGCCGGGACGGCCGTGAAGCTTTCTTT.